This entry describes one TCR beta chain. Its antigen is unknown. These data belong to a study of T-cell reconstitution after alpha-beta-depleted transplantation in children. Overall study results and limits: T-cell numbers and diversity one year post-transplant derived largely from freshly generated T cells. At day 60, the high TCRbeta diversity found in some patients originated from recipient T cells and thymic progenitors that had survived. Expanded clones from the graft, numbering several hundred, reportedly supplied alpha-beta T cells about two months after transplant.

The TCRbeta library was prepared with unique molecular identifiers. TCRdb reanalysed the PCR reads using MiXCR and keeps one entry per CDR3 protein. The table shows around 270,000 distinct CDR3 sequences, with 6% to 10% occurring only once. The sequence derives from a female patient aged 2-10 years who had a stem cell transplant for Fanconi anemia, so the T cells may come from the graft donor. This specimen was peripheral blood, taken 360 days after TCRalphabeta/CD19-depleted stem cell transplant.

The CDR3 sequence: CASWPGQGAYEQYF. The DNA for the CDR3 is TGTGCCAGCTGGCCCGGACAGGGCGCCTACGAGCAGTACTTC. V usage is TRBV6-1 and J usage is TRBJ2-7; 8 nucleotides agree with TRBD1. After removal of 8 bases from V and 2 bases from J, the junction contained 8 bases not matched to a gene. The CDR3 sequence is 14 residues long. CDR1 is MNHNS and CDR2 is SASEGT in the germline V gene.